The entry that follows covers one TCR beta chain sequence. Its specificity is unknown. This sample is part of a study of beta chain features in type 1 diabetes. Whole-study findings and limits: Patients' naive, central memory and Treg TCRB repertoires seemed closer to one another than those of healthy donors.

Sorting with CD45RO/CCR7/CD25/CD127/CD95/CD27 yielded naive, central memory, regulatory and stem-like memory CD4+ cells. The CDR3 is 15 amino acids. Germline-derived CDR1 and CDR2 are MNHEY and SVGAGI. J lost 3 bases, V lost 1 base, and 5 bases had no gene match. Expressed TCRB transcripts were sequenced because the isolated RNA had all been reverse transcribed beforehand. TCRdb's table, derived via immunoSEQ multiplex PCR, lists solely in-frame clones and lacks some. The sample includes nearly 350,000 clones, less than 9.5% of them seen just once. The rearrangement links TRBV6-5 to TRBJ2-7, with 8 bases lining up with TRBD1. The sample was central memory CD4+ T cells from blood. This receptor was identified in a woman in her late teens or twenties in good health. The CDR3 nucleotides are TGTGCCAGCAGTTACTACGGACAGGGCGGCTACGAGCAGTACTTC. Residues: CASSYYGQGGYEQYF.